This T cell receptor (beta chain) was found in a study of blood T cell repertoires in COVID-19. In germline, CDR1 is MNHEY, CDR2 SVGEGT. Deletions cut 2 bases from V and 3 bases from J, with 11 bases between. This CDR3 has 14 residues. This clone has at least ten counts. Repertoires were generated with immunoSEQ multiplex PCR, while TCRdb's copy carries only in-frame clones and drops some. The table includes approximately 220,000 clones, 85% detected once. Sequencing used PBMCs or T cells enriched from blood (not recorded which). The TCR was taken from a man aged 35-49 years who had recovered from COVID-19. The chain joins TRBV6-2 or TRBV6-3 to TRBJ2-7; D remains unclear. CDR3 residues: CASSYGATHYEQYF. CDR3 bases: TGTGCCAGCAGTTACGGAGCAACTCACTACGAGCAGTACTTC.